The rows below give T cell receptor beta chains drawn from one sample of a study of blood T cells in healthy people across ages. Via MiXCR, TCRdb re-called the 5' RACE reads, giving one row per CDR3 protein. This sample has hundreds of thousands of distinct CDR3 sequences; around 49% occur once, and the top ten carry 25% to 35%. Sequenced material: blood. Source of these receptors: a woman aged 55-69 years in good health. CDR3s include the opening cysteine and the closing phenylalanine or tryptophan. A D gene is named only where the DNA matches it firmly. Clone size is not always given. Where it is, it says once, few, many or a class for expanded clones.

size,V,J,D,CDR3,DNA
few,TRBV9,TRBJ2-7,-,CASSVQPGAYEQYF,TGTGCCAGCAGCGTACAGCCAGGCGCCTACGAGCAGTACTTC
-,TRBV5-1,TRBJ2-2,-,CATETGARGHTGELFF,TGCGCCACCGAAACGGGAGCGAGAGGTCACACCGGGGAGCTGTTTTTT
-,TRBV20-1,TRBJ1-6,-,CSARVGGQDNSPPHF,TGCAGTGCTAGAGTGGGAGGCCAGGATAATTCACCCCCCCACTTT
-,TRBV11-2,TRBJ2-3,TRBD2,CASSSLAGGGGDTQYF,TGTGCCAGCAGCTCTCTAGCGGGAGGGGGCGGGGATACGCAGTATTTT
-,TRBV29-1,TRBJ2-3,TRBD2,CSVFPSGQSTDTQYF,TGCAGCGTTTTCCCTAGCGGCCAGAGCACAGATACGCAGTATTTT
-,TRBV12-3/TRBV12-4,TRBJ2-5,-,CASSPRLGSGRETQYF,TGTGCCAGCAGTCCCCGACTAGGTTCGGGCCGGGAGACCCAGTACTTC
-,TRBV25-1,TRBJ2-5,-,CASSAQGLYEQYF,TGTGCCAGCAGTGCACAGGGTCTCTATGAGCAGTACTTC
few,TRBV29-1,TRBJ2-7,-,CSVEDTPRSPDNEQYF,TGCAGCGTTGAAGATACTCCTAGAAGTCCAGACAATGAGCAGTACTTC
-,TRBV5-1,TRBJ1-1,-,CASSPNKNTEAFF,TGCGCCAGCAGCCCAAATAAGAACACTGAAGCTTTCTTT
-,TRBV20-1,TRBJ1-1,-,CSATRAMNTEAFF,TGCAGTGCTACCCGAGCAATGAACACTGAAGCTTTCTTT
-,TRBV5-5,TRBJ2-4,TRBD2,CASSLSLAGGGIQYF,TGTGCCAGCAGCTTGTCGCTAGCGGGAGGAGGCATTCAGTACTTC
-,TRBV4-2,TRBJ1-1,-,CASSQDGGMNTEAFF,TGTGCCAGCAGCCAAGACGGGGGGATGAACACTGAAGCTTTCTTT
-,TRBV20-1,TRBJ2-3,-,CSARKGTSTDTQYF,TGCAGTGCTCGGAAAGGGACTAGCACAGATACGCAGTATTTT
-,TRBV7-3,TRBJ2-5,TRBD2,CASSLSSGSRETQYF,TGTGCCAGCAGCTTAAGTAGCGGGAGTCGGGAGACCCAGTACTTC
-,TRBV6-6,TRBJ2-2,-,CASSYPYSRNTGELFF,TGTGCCAGCAGTTACCCGTACAGTAGGAACACCGGGGAGCTGTTTTTT
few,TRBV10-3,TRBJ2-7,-,CAISESSQPYEQYF,TGTGCCATCAGTGAGTCGAGTCAACCCTACGAGCAGTACTTC
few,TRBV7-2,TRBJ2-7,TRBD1,CASSPRGTDPYEQYF,TGTGCCAGCAGCCCTCGTGGGACAGACCCCTACGAGCAGTACTTC
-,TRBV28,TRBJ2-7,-,CASRDIIYEQYF,TGTGCCAGCAGGGACATAATCTACGAGCAGTACTTC
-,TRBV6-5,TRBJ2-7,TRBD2,CASSYRTSGIYEQYF,TGTGCCAGCAGTTATAGGACTAGCGGGATCTACGAGCAGTACTTC
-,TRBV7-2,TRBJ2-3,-,CASRRSPQRHTDTQYF,TGTGCCAGCAGGCGAAGTCCACAGCGGCACACAGATACGCAGTATTTT
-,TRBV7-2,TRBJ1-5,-,CASSGGRWGARSNQPQHF,TGTGCCAGCAGCGGCGGGAGATGGGGAGCTAGGAGCAATCAGCCCCAGCATTTT
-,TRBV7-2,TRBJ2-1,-,CASSPVWGNERFF,TGTGCCAGCAGCCCCGTATGGGGCAATGAGCGGTTCTTC
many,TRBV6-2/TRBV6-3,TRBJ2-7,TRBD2,CASRLAGGPYEQYF,TGTGCCAGCAGACTAGCGGGAGGTCCCTACGAGCAGTACTTC
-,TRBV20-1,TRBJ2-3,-,CRARDHADTQYF,TGCAGGGCTAGAGATCATGCAGATACGCAGTATTTT
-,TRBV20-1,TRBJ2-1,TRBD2,CSARDPRTSSGDEQFF,TGCAGTGCTAGAGACCCACGGACTAGTTCGGGCGATGAGCAGTTCTTC
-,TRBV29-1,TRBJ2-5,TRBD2,CSVAPGLAEETQYF,TGCAGCGTTGCGCCGGGACTAGCCGAAGAGACCCAGTACTTC
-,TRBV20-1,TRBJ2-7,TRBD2,CSARVAGLSAEQYF,TGCAGTGCTAGGGTAGCGGGATTGTCGGCCGAGCAGTACTTC
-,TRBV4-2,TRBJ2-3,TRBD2,CASSQDPRLAGESFGTDTQYF,TGTGCCAGCAGCCAAGATCCCCGACTAGCGGGAGAGTCGTTTGGCACAGATACGCAGTATTTT
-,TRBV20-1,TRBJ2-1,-,CSARVTPGTAYNEQFF,TGCAGTGCTAGAGTAACCCCCGGGACTGCCTACAATGAGCAGTTCTTC
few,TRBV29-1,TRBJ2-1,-,CSVTAESYNEQFF,TGCAGCGTTACTGCGGAAAGCTACAATGAGCAGTTCTTC
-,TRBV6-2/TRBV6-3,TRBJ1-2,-,CASSPRDRTVYGYTF,TGTGCCAGCAGTCCCCGGGACCGGACCGTCTATGGCTACACCTTC
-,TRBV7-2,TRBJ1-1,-,CASSPPPTEAFF,TGTGCCAGCAGCCCTCCTCCGACTGAAGCTTTCTTT
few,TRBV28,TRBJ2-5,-,CASNSGIKETQYF,TGTGCCAGCAACTCAGGGATAAAAGAGACCCAGTACTTC
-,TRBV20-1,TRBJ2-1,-,CSATPGGYNEQFF,TGCAGTGCTACCCCTGGGGGATACAATGAGCAGTTCTTC
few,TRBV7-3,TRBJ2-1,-,CASSLSPAQRDGNEQFF,TGTGCCAGCAGCTTAAGCCCCGCCCAACGGGATGGCAATGAGCAGTTCTTC
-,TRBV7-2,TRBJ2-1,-,CASSLALVSNEQFF,TGTGCCAGCAGCTTAGCACTAGTCAGCAATGAGCAGTTCTTC
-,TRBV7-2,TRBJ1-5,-,CASSFLQGKDQPQHF,TGTGCCAGCAGCTTTTTGCAGGGAAAGGATCAACCCCAGCATTTT
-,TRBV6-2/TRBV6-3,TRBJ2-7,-,CASTRTDYEQYF,TGTGCCAGCACCCGGACGGACTACGAGCAGTACTTC
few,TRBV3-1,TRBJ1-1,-,CASSPYGENAEAFF,TGTGCCAGCAGCCCATACGGAGAAAACGCTGAAGCTTTCTTT
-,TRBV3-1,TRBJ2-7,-,CASSSLGTYEQYF,TGTGCCAGCAGCTCCCTCGGTACCTACGAGCAGTACTTC
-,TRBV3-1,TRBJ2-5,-,CASSQGPGDETQYF,TGTGCCAGCAGCCAAGGTCCAGGGGACGAGACCCAGTACTTC
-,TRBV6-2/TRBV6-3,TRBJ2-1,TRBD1,CASSQMGTGGNEQFF,TGTGCCAGCAGCCAGATGGGGACAGGGGGTAATGAGCAGTTCTTC
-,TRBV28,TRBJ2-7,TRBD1,CASITPGTGSSYEQYF,TGTGCCAGCATTACGCCCGGGACAGGGAGCTCCTACGAGCAGTACTTC
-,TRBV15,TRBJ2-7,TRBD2,CATSRGGLAGWYEQYF,TGTGCCACCAGCAGAGGGGGACTAGCGGGATGGTACGAGCAGTACTTC